The 24 T cell receptor beta chains listed next were all sequenced from one sample in a study of blood T cell repertoires in COVID-19. The protocol was immunoSEQ multiplex PCR, while the TCRdb copy is restricted to in-frame clones and leaves out a portion. The profile shows about 180,000 clones, about 80% of them singletons. Material: PBMCs or T cells enriched from blood (not recorded which). All receptors come from a man aged 60 to 75 who had been exposed to COVID-19.

The chain uses TRBV30 and TRBJ1-3, with D hard to call. The CDR3 spans 14 residues. V shed 6 bases and J shed 0 bases, with 12 bases lying between them. The germline gives CDR1 GTSNPN, CDR2 SVGIG (reference sequence). CDR3 protein: CACTAWSSGNTIYF. The CDR3 nucleotides read TGTGCCTGCACCGCCTGGAGCTCTGGAAACACCATATATTTT.

The genes are TRBV7-8 and TRBJ2-5; the D gene is possibly TRBD2 (5 bases). CDR3 length: 15 amino acids. Germline CDR1 and CDR2: SGHVS and FQNEAQ. V lost 4 bases and J lost 4, with 16 bases in between. In nucleotides, the CDR3 is TGTGCCAGCAGCTCCGCCGGCCGGGCGGGAGAGACCCAGTACTTC. Its protein product is CASSSAGRAGETQYF. Based on the CDR3 plus reference TRBV7-8 and TRBJ2-5, the full variable domain is GAGVSQSPRYKVAKRGQDVALRCDPISGHVSLFWYQQALGQGPEFLTYFQNEAQLDKSGLPSDRFFAERPEGSVSTLKIQRTQQEDSAVYLCASSSAGRAGETQYFGPGTRLLVL.

The table lists this clone with a few counts. This sequence joins TRBV15 and TRBJ2-1, with D perhaps TRBD1 (5 bases). The CDR3 consists of 16 residues. Trimming took off 0 bases at V and 9 bases at J, with 18 bases between the two ends. Germline values: CDR1 LNHNV, CDR2 YYDKDF (reference sequence). CDR3 loop: CATSREPSLGAGEQFF. In DNA, the CDR3 is TGTGCCACCAGCAGAGAACCGTCCCTTGGGGCAGGTGAGCAGTTCTTC.

This chain joins TRBV24-1 and TRBJ2-2, with 7 bases that match TRBD2. Germline V lookup: CDR1 KGHDR, CDR2 SFDVKD. Germline trimming cut 3 bases from V and 6 bases from J; bases unmatched to any gene: 9. CDR3 length equals 16 residues. Here the CDR3 DNA reads TGTGCCACCAGTGATATGAGCGGGAAGGTCGCCGGGGAGCTGTTTTTT. Protein: CATSDMSGKVAGELFF.

V and J are TRBV19 and TRBJ1-5; the match to TRBD1 covers 9 bases. With 4 bases clipped from V and 3 bases from J, the junction kept 7 bases outside the gene matches. CDR1 LNHDA and CDR2 SQIVND come from the germline V gene (reference sequence). The CDR3 is 16 residues long. The CDR3 coding sequence is TGTGCCAGTAGTAGGTTACAGGGGGCTTCCAATCAGCCCCAGCATTTT. It encodes CASSRLQGASNQPQHF. Full variable domain (remainder filled in from reference TRBV19 and TRBJ1-5): DGGITQSPKYLFRKEGQNVTLSCEQNLNHDAMYWYRQDPGQGLRLIYYSQIVNDFQKGDIAEGYSVSREKKESFPLTVTSAQKNPTAFYLCASSRLQGASNQPQHFGDGTRLSIL.

The V and J genes are TRBV30 and TRBJ2-7; 13 bases agree with TRBD2. Germline V gene data show CDR1 as GTSNPN and CDR2 as SVGIG (reference sequence). J was trimmed by 4 bases and V by 5 bases; bases with no gene match: 8. The CDR3 totals 15 residues. CDR3 sequence reads: CAWARTSGSAYEQYF. CDR3 in DNA: TGTGCCTGGGCCAGGACTAGCGGGAGTGCTTACGAGCAGTACTTC.

This clone has a handful of counts. J is TRBJ2-7 and V is TRBV19, with D perhaps TRBD1 (6 bases). This CDR3 comprises 13 residues. V was pared by 8 bases and J by 2 bases, with 13 bases between. Germline values: CDR1 LNHDA, CDR2 SQIVND (reference sequence). CDR3 nucleotide sequence: TGTGCCAGTGCAGGGGCCCCAACCTACGAGCAGTACTTC. Protein product: CASAGAPTYEQYF. The full variable domain, rest sourced from reference TRBV19 and TRBJ2-7, is DGGITQSPKYLFRKEGQNVTLSCEQNLNHDAMYWYRQDPGQGLRLIYYSQIVNDFQKGDIAEGYSVSREKKESFPLTVTSAQKNPTAFYLCASAGAPTYEQYFGPGTRLTVT.

This clone was counted many times. The rearrangement links TRBV30 to TRBJ1-5; D is perhaps TRBD1 (6 bases). The CDR3 sequence is 13 residues long. V dropped 2 bases and J dropped 3 bases, with 8 bases sitting between them. Germline CDR1 GTSNPN, CDR2 SVGIG (reference sequence). This chain's CDR3 is CAWSSGDNQPQHF. For the CDR3, the DNA is TGTGCCTGGAGTTCAGGGGACAATCAGCCCCAGCATTTT.

The chain combines TRBV18 with TRBJ2-1; D possibly corresponds to TRBD2 (6 bases). Trimming shortened V by 6 bases and J by 12 bases, and 12 bases separated the two germline ends. This CDR3 contains 11 residues. From germline, CDR1 is KGHSH and CDR2 LQKENI. In DNA, the CDR3 is TGTGCCAGCTCGCCCGATAGCGGGCAGTTCTTC. Amino acid sequence: CASSPDSGQFF.

The chain uses TRBV27 and TRBJ2-7, with a tentative D call TRBD2 (5 bases). The CDR3 is 17 amino acids. Germline CDR1 reads MNHEY; CDR2 reads SMNVEV (reference sequence). The V end was cut by 0 bases, the J end by 4 bases, with 19 bases between. This CDR3 is CASSLSMYSPGSYEQYF. The CDR3 DNA reads as TGTGCCAGCAGTTTATCGATGTATTCCCCGGGGTCGTACGAGCAGTACTTC.

The genes are TRBV9 and TRBJ2-2, with D perhaps TRBD2 (6 bases). Germline V lookup: CDR1 SGDLS, CDR2 YYNGEE. Trimming left V 5 bases short and J 4 bases short, with 12 bases between. This CDR3 has 14 amino acids. CDR3 sequence: CASRAGLSTGELFF. CDR3 bases: TGTGCCAGCAGGGCGGGACTGAGCACCGGGGAGCTGTTTTTT.

This chain joins TRBV11-3 and TRBJ2-7; 10 bases fit TRBD1. The germline V gene has CDR1 SGHNT and CDR2 YENEEA. This CDR3 comprises 15 residues. J lost 3 bases, V lost 5 bases, and 7 bases had no gene match. The chain's CDR3 is CASSLRDRGLYEQYF. The DNA for the CDR3 is TGTGCCAGCAGCCTCCGGGACAGGGGCCTCTACGAGCAGTACTTC. Looking up the rest from reference TRBV11-3 and TRBJ2-7 gives the full variable domain: EAGVVQSPRYKIIEKKQPVAFWCNPISGHNTLYWYLQNLGQGPELLIRYENEEAVDDSQLPKDRFSAERLKGVDSTLKIQPAELGDSAVYLCASSLRDRGLYEQYFGPGTRLTVT.

V and J are TRBV10-2 and TRBJ2-5, with TRBD1 identical over 10 bases. The CDR3 runs 13 residues. The V gene's germline CDR1 is WSHSY and CDR2 SAAADI. V lost 7 bases and J lost 5; bases outside the gene matches: 4. The CDR3 is CASKLTGGETQYF. The CDR3 nucleotides read TGCGCCAGCAAATTGACAGGGGGCGAGACCCAGTACTTC.

The chain is built from TRBV28 and TRBJ1-5; D call uncertain. This CDR3 comprises 13 residues. Germline lookup yields CDR1 MDHEN and CDR2 SYDVKM. CDR3 loop: CATTWQTNQPQHF. Written as DNA, the CDR3 is TGTGCGACGACTTGGCAGACGAATCAGCCCCAGCATTTT.

The rearrangement joins TRBV15 to TRBJ1-2; 10 nucleotides agree with TRBD1. The CDR3 loop spans 14 amino acids. With 3 bases clipped from V and 2 bases from J, the junction kept 0 bases outside the gene matches. In germline, CDR1 is LNHNV, CDR2 YYDKDF (reference sequence). Written as DNA, the CDR3 is TGTGCCACCAGCAGGGACAGGGGGAACTATGGCTACACCTTC. Translation: CATSRDRGNYGYTF. The whole variable domain, remainder taken from reference TRBV15 and TRBJ1-2, is DAMVIQNPRYQVTQFGKPVTLSCSQTLNHNVMYWYQQKSSQAPKLLFHYYDKDFNNEADTPDNFQSRRPNTSFCFLDIRSPGLGDTAMYLCATSRDRGNYGYTFGSGTRLTVV.

The V and J genes are TRBV12-3 or TRBV12-4 and TRBJ1-2; 7 bases match TRBD1. The CDR3 is made up of 13 amino acids. V was pared by 5 bases and J by 3 bases, with 3 bases of the junction left unmatched. The CDR3 DNA reads TGTGCCAGCAGTCGGCAGGGGGACTATGGCTACACCTTC. It translates to CASSRQGDYGYTF.

The rearrangement joins TRBV19 to TRBJ1-3, with 7 bases lining up with TRBD1. The CDR3 length is 16 residues. Germline V lookup: CDR1 LNHDA, CDR2 SQIVND (reference sequence). The V segment lost 3 bases and the J segment 3 bases; nucleotides outside the gene matches: 8. Here the CDR3 reads CASSIPTGAGGNTIYF. The CDR3 bases are TGTGCCAGTAGTATCCCTACAGGGGCTGGTGGAAACACCATATATTTT.

This clone was recorded only once. The chain carries TRBV11-2 and TRBJ2-5; D is perhaps TRBD1 (6 bases). The germline CDR1 and CDR2 sequences are SGHAT and FQNNGV. The length of the CDR3 is 12 residues. Trimming left V 8 bases short and J 5 bases short, with 12 bases between. The CDR3 nucleotides read TGTGCCAGCCGCGGCAGGGGCGAGACCCAGTACTTC. This encodes CASRGRGETQYF.

The chain links TRBV12-5 to TRBJ2-2; 9 bases match TRBD1. In germline, CDR1 is LGHNT, CDR2 FRNRAP. The junction had 5 bases not matched to a gene; V was cut back by 0 bases and J by 6 bases. The CDR3 length is 16 residues. CDR3 loop: CASGLVRGTGSGELFF. Here the CDR3 DNA reads TGTGCTAGTGGTTTGGTACGTGGGACAGGGTCCGGGGAGCTGTTTTTT. Based on the CDR3 plus reference TRBV12-5 and TRBJ2-2, the full variable domain is DARVTQTPRHKVTEMGQEVTMRCQPILGHNTVFWYRQTMMQGLELLAYFRNRAPLDDSGMPKDRFSAEMPDATLATLKIQPSEPRDSAVYFCASGLVRGTGSGELFFGEGSRLTVL.

This chain links TRBV5-1 with TRBJ2-5, with 8 bases matching TRBD1. Per the germline V gene, CDR1 is SGHRS and CDR2 is YFSETQ. This CDR3 region has 16 residues. Trimming cost V 1 base and J 1 base; bases outside gene matches: 6. The CDR3 spells CASSLSGGVSQETQYF. DNA for the CDR3: TGCGCCAGCAGCTTGTCAGGGGGCGTCAGCCAAGAGACCCAGTACTTC. Filled out from reference TRBV5-1 and TRBJ2-5, the complete variable domain reads KAGVTQTPRYLIKTRGQQVTLSCSPISGHRSVSWYQQTPGQGLQFLFEYFSETQRNKGNFPGRFSGRQFSNSRSEMNVSTLELGDSALYLCASSLSGGVSQETQYFGPGTRLLVL.

V and J are TRBV18 and TRBJ1-2; D gene uncertain. V lost 1 base and J 6 bases, leaving 12 bases between the germline ends. Per germline, CDR1 KGHSH and CDR2 LQKENI. CDR3 length equals 14 residues. The CDR3 coding sequence is TGTGCCAGCTCACCACGGTTGCAGGAACATGGCTACACCTTC. As protein: CASSPRLQEHGYTF.

This clone turned up a few times. The chain couples TRBV12-3 or TRBV12-4 to TRBJ2-3; D is undetermined. The V end was cut by 1 base, the J end by 6 bases, with 5 bases between. The CDR3 loop spans 12 amino acids. Here the CDR3 DNA reads TGTGCCAGCAGTTTAGTGCGGGATACGCAGTATTTT. Translating gives CASSLVRDTQYF.

V and J are TRBV2 and TRBJ1-1; no definite D call. The germline V gene encodes CDR1 SNHLY and CDR2 FYNNEI. This CDR3 has 15 amino acids. V lost 2 bases to trimming and J lost 0 bases, with 10 bases between them. The CDR3 loop reads CASSESRRLNTEAFF. The CDR3 region has the DNA TGTGCCAGCAGTGAATCAAGGCGGCTGAACACTGAAGCTTTCTTT.

The chain employs TRBV5-1 and TRBJ2-1, with TRBD2 matching 9 bases. With 0 bases clipped from V and 2 bases from J, the junction kept 3 bases outside the gene matches. CDR3 length: 16 amino acids. Germline V gene data show CDR1 as SGHRS and CDR2 as YFSETQ. The DNA for the CDR3 is TGCGCCAGCAGCTTGGGCTCTAGCGGGGCCTACAATGAGCAGTTCTTC. Protein sequence: CASSLGSSGAYNEQFF.